This entry describes one TCR beta chain. Its antigen remains unidentified. These data originate in a study of identical twins. Broader study findings: Out-of-frame alpha sequences shared by twins showed excess low generation probability. Among monozygotic twins, out-of-frame TCR alpha sharing exceeded what models predicted. Cord blood's abundant beta clonotypes had fewer insertions, unlike memory repertoires.

Addition of a universal primer site occurred through template switching, and cDNA carried unique molecular identifiers. TCRdb re-derived calls from the 5' RACE reads in MiXCR, one entry per CDR3 protein. The table has 500,000 or so distinct CDR3 sequences, about 14% seen once; the top ten hold 0.4% to 0.55%. The germline V and J ends were trimmed by 2 bases and 6 bases, with 13 bases remaining between them. CDR1 and CDR2 (germline): MNHEY, SVGAGI. The CDR3 sequence is 14 residues long. These data are also associated with another study on yellow fever vaccine responses in identical twins.

The TCR comes from a woman younger than 30 in good health. The specimen sequenced was CD4+ T cells sorted from blood. The genes are TRBV6-5 and TRBJ2-5, with D hard to call. The CDR3 nucleotides read TGTGCCAGCAGTTACCCTCGGACCCCGAAGACCCAGTACTTC. As protein: CASSYPRTPKTQYF.